One sample yielded the 2 T cell receptor beta chains listed below, sequenced in a study of chemoradiotherapy in HPV16-positive cancers. The repertoire was sequenced with immunoSEQ multiplex PCR; TCRdb's copy has only in-frame clones and lacks some. The table shows several thousand clones, with roughly nine tenths occurring only once. The sample here was tumor tissue, taken from a patient who underwent chemoradiotherapy. The source of these receptors is a human donor with HPV-associated anogenital cancer.

The J gene is TRBJ1-2, the V gene TRBV4-1; D is ambiguous. The CDR3 is 14 amino acids. Per germline, CDR1 MGHRA and CDR2 YSYEKL. V lost 2 bases, J lost 7 bases, and 14 bases lay in between. For the CDR3, the DNA is TGCGCCAGCAGCCAAAGTATAGCCTCGCTTGGCTACACCTTC. Its protein product is CASSQSIASLGYTF.

The rearrangement joins TRBV4-2 to TRBJ2-7; D gene ambiguous. Trimming took off 1 base at V and 7 bases at J, with 11 bases between the two ends. In germline, CDR1 is LGHNA, CDR2 YNFKEQ. There are 13 residues in the CDR3. This CDR3 is CASSQVPLGEQYF. CDR3 DNA: TGTGCCAGCAGCCAAGTCCCATTGGGGGAGCAGTACTTC.